One and the same sample provided the 25 T cell receptor beta chains below, sequenced in a study of T cells after yellow fever vaccination. TCRdb processed the 5' RACE reads anew with MiXCR; each CDR3 protein has one entry. The table has 150,000 to 200,000 distinct CDR3 sequences, around 9.3% seen once. The sample consisted of CD8+ T cells sorted from PBMCs, taken 45 days after the yellow fever booster vaccination. These TCRs come from a man between 18 and 35 years old who received the YFV17D yellow fever vaccine.

This chain uses TRBV7-9 with TRBJ1-1; D is possibly TRBD1 (6 bases). With 6 bases removed from V and 3 bases from J, the gap between germline ends came to 14 bases. CDR3 length: 14 amino acids. The V gene's germline CDR1 is SEHNR and CDR2 FQNEAQ (reference sequence). CDR3 sequence reads: CASSYLRGDTEAFF. As DNA, the CDR3 is TGTGCCAGCAGTTATCTGAGGGGGGACACTGAAGCTTTCTTT.

V usage is TRBV19 and J usage is TRBJ2-2, with D unresolved. V lost 2 bases to trimming and J lost 5 bases, with 0 bases between them. Germline values: CDR1 LNHDA, CDR2 SQIVND (reference sequence). The CDR3 sequence is 11 residues long. CDR3 nucleotide sequence: TGTGCCAGTAGTATAACCGGGGAGCTGTTTTTT. It is translated as CASSITGELFF. Filled out from reference TRBV19 and TRBJ2-2, the complete variable domain reads DGGITQSPKYLFRKEGQNVTLSCEQNLNHDAMYWYRQDPGQGLRLIYYSQIVNDFQKGDIAEGYSVSREKKESFPLTVTSAQKNPTAFYLCASSITGELFFGEGSRLTVL.

This clonotype came up a few times. This chain connects TRBV5-1 to TRBJ1-6; D is uncertain. CDR3 size: 15 residues. Trimming left V 3 bases short and J 8 bases short, with 15 bases between. CDR1 is SGHRS and CDR2 is YFSETQ in the germline V gene. For the CDR3, the DNA is TGCGCCAGCAGCTACTACAGTCGTGGGTATTCACCCCTCCACTTT. Protein sequence: CASSYYSRGYSPLHF.

The table lists this clonotype with a few counts. The chain carries TRBV7-2 and TRBJ1-5, with TRBD1 as a possible D gene (5 bases). Germline loops: CDR1 SGHTA, CDR2 FQGNSA. The CDR3 covers 15 residues. Trimming took off 4 bases at V and 0 bases at J, with 10 bases between the two ends. The CDR3 loop is CASSYLGVSNQPQHF. DNA of the CDR3: TGTGCCAGCAGCTACCTAGGGGTTAGCAATCAGCCCCAGCATTTT.

CDR3 coding DNA: TGCGCCACACGGGGACTACAAGAGACCCAGTACTTC. Its translation: CATRGLQETQYF. The chain uses TRBV5-1 and TRBJ2-5; 7 nucleotides line up with TRBD2. Germline-derived CDR1 and CDR2 are SGHRS and YFSETQ. With 9 bases clipped from V and 2 bases from J, the junction kept 4 bases outside the gene matches. The CDR3 spans 12 residues.

This clonotype was seen more than once but under ten times. The chain links TRBV4-3 to TRBJ2-1; D may be TRBD1 or TRBD2 (6 bases each). V was clipped by 3 bases and J by 5 bases, with 20 bases between them. CDR3 size: 17 residues. In germline, CDR1 is LGHNA, CDR2 YSLEER. Written as DNA, the CDR3 is TGCGCCAGCAGCCAGTCGAGGTTTAGGGGGGATAACAATGAGCAGTTCTTC. It encodes CASSQSRFRGDNNEQFF.

This clonotype was found a few times. The chain has TRBV3-1 and TRBJ2-1, with 7 bases that match TRBD1. Germline-derived CDR1 and CDR2 are LGHDT and YNNKEL (reference sequence). The CDR3 loop spans 12 amino acids. Losses at the gene ends were 4 bases for V and 14 bases for J; bases not matched to a gene: 8. CDR3 amino acids: CASSPRTGVKFF. The CDR3 DNA sequence: TGTGCCAGCAGCCCCCGGACAGGAGTGAAGTTCTTC.

This clonotype was counted many times. The chain uses TRBV4-2 and TRBJ2-2, with 13 bases matching TRBD2. The germline gives CDR1 LGHNA, CDR2 YNFKEQ. The CDR3 extends over 22 amino acids. V lost 1 base and J lost 6; bases outside the gene matches: 20. CDR3 coding DNA: TGTGCCAGCAGCCAAGTCCCCGTGGGACTAGCGGGGTATGGGTCAAACGCCGGGGAGCTGTTTTTT. It yields the protein CASSQVPVGLAGYGSNAGELFF.

This clonotype has a handful of counts. The rearrangement uses TRBV19 and TRBJ1-2; D unresolved. The CDR3 loop spans 15 amino acids. CDR1 and CDR2 (germline): LNHDA, SQIVND (reference sequence). The ends were cut back, 6 bases at V and 5 bases at J, with 19 bases in the middle. CDR3 nucleotides: TGTGCCAGTAGCCCCCGGTTCGGGGTCGGGTATGGCTACACCTTC. This gives the protein CASSPRFGVGYGYTF.

The chain has TRBV7-6 and TRBJ2-6; no clear D. CDR3 length equals 15 residues. Trimming cost V 5 bases and J 4 bases, with 12 bases left between them. CDR1 is SGHVS, CDR2 FNYEAQ, per germline. The CDR3 spells CASSREPSGANVLTF. The CDR3 DNA follows: TGTGCCAGCAGCCGTGAGCCTTCGGGGGCCAACGTCCTGACTTTC.

Only a few counts were recorded for this clonotype. The chain couples TRBV4-1 to TRBJ1-1; tentative D call: TRBD1 (5 bases). The CDR3 consists of 15 residues. Germline values: CDR1 MGHRA, CDR2 YSYEKL. Trimming took off 4 bases at V and 0 bases at J, with 12 bases between the two ends. DNA of the CDR3: TGCGCCAGCAGCCTTGGACGGGGCTTGAACACTGAAGCTTTCTTT. Its protein product is CASSLGRGLNTEAFF.

This clonotype has more than one count but fewer than ten. This rearrangement joins TRBV6-5 to TRBJ2-7; D not resolved. The CDR3 has 17 amino acids. The germline CDR1 and CDR2 sequences are MNHEY and SVGAGI. V was pared by 0 bases and J by 2 bases, with 17 bases between. CDR3 loop: CASSYSGGVIQAYEQYF. As DNA, the CDR3 is TGTGCCAGCAGTTACTCAGGTGGGGTAATTCAGGCCTACGAGCAGTACTTC.

The chain combines TRBV20-1 with TRBJ1-2, with TRBD1 matching 9 bases. The CDR3 has 12 amino acids. CDR1 and CDR2 from the germline V gene are DFQATT and SNEGSKA (reference sequence). The CDR3 nucleotides are TGCAAGGTCAGGGACAGGGAACGTGGCTACACCTTC. Encoded protein: CKVRDRERGYTF.

This chain connects TRBV7-9 to TRBJ2-3; the D gene is possibly TRBD1 (6 bases). Germline CDR1 SEHNR, CDR2 FQNEAQ (reference sequence). Trimming left V 5 bases short and J 10 bases short, with 13 bases between. The CDR3 runs 12 residues. The CDR3 loop is CASSPGHHPQYF. The CDR3 nucleotides read TGTGCCAGCAGCCCGGGACACCATCCGCAGTATTTT.

This clonotype has a handful of counts. The rearrangement joins TRBV14 to TRBJ2-3, with D maybe TRBD1 (6 bases). CDR3 length: 17 amino acids. Germline lookup yields CDR1 SGHDN and CDR2 FVKESK. V lost 4 bases and J 4 bases, leaving 21 bases between the germline ends. The CDR3: CASSLENGQFGADTQYF. CDR3 coding DNA: TGTGCCAGCAGCCTTGAAAACGGACAGTTTGGCGCAGATACGCAGTATTTT.

The chain recombines TRBV7-9 with TRBJ2-1; D not certain. The CDR3 contains 13 residues. The V and J ends lost 1 base and 8 bases respectively, with 9 bases between them. Per the germline V gene, CDR1 is SEHNR and CDR2 is FQNEAQ (reference sequence). The CDR3 nucleotides read TGTGCCAGCAGCTTAGACAGCAAGCATGAGCAGTTCTTC. Its protein is CASSLDSKHEQFF.

The chain links TRBV7-9 to TRBJ1-2; unclear D gene. V lost 1 base and J 8 bases, leaving 8 bases between the germline ends. This CDR3 has 12 amino acids. From germline, CDR1 is SEHNR and CDR2 FQNEAQ (reference sequence). This chain's CDR3 is CASSLVLPGYTF. The CDR3 bases are TGTGCCAGCAGCTTAGTCCTCCCAGGCTACACCTTC.

The chain employs TRBV4-3 and TRBJ2-5; D is perhaps TRBD1 (6 bases). Per germline, CDR1 LGHNA and CDR2 YSLEER. V lost 0 bases and J lost 3, with 17 bases in between. This CDR3 has 17 amino acids. In nucleotides, the CDR3 is TGCGCCAGCAGCCAAGAGTTGGGGACACTCGTCGAAGAGACCCAGTACTTC. It yields the protein CASSQELGTLVEETQYF.

This clonotype was seen a few times. The chain uses TRBV4-3 and TRBJ1-1; D remains ambiguous. CDR3 length equals 13 residues. Germline CDR1 is LGHNA and CDR2 is YSLEER. The V end lost 0 bases, the J end lost 1 base, and 3 bases lay between the germline ends. The CDR3 DNA follows: TGCGCCAGCAGCCAAGACAAGAACACTGAAGCTTTCTTT. Its translation is CASSQDKNTEAFF.

J is TRBJ2-7 and V is TRBV12-3 or TRBV12-4, with a tentative D call TRBD2 (6 bases). This CDR3 contains 15 residues. Trimming took 5 bases from V and 2 from J, leaving 16 bases between them. CDR3: CASSATRDSTYEQYF. CDR3 bases: TGTGCCAGCAGTGCGACCCGGGACTCCACCTACGAGCAGTACTTC.

This clonotype has a count of ten or more. The V and J genes are TRBV27 and TRBJ1-2; D not certain. Germline V gives CDR1 MNHEY, CDR2 SMNVEV (reference sequence). There are 13 residues in the CDR3. V lost 2 bases and J 1 base, leaving 5 bases between the germline ends. This CDR3 is CASSLRGNYGYTF. DNA of the CDR3: TGTGCCAGCAGTTTACGGGGTAACTATGGCTACACCTTC.

V and J are TRBV7-9 and TRBJ2-3, with D perhaps matching TRBD1 (5 bases). Germline-derived CDR1 and CDR2 are SEHNR and FQNEAQ (reference sequence). The CDR3 contains 16 residues. Trimming stripped 4 bases from V and 6 bases from J, with 20 bases between. This CDR3 is CASSYGPQSKGDTQYF. The CDR3 nucleotides read TGTGCCAGCAGCTACGGGCCGCAGTCTAAGGGGGATACGCAGTATTTT.

The genes are TRBV29-1 and TRBJ2-5; TRBD1 might be the D (6 bases). Germline V lookup: CDR1 SQVTM, CDR2 ANQGSEA. Trimming pared 8 bases from V and 5 bases from J, leaving 12 bases between. The CDR3 sequence is 11 residues long. CDR3 sequence: CSHRDGETQYF. CDR3 nucleotides: TGCAGCCACAGGGATGGCGAGACCCAGTACTTC. Full variable domain (rest looked up from reference TRBV29-1 and TRBJ2-5): SAVISQKPSRDICQRGTSLTIQCQVDSQVTMMFWYRQQPGQSLTLIATANQGSEATYESGFVIDKFPISRPNLTFSTLTVSNMSPEDSSIYLCSHRDGETQYFGPGTRLLVL.

This clonotype was counted many times. This chain joins TRBV6-6 and TRBJ1-2, with 7 bases lining up with TRBD1. Germline CDR1 MNHNY, CDR2 SVGAGI (reference sequence). The V gene end was trimmed by 5 bases and the J gene end by 14 bases; junction bases not matched to a gene: 14. This CDR3 has 13 residues. CDR3 residues: CASSHGNRGPQTF. The CDR3 bases are TGTGCCAGCAGTCACGGTAACAGGGGACCGCAGACCTTC.

V and J are TRBV6-1 and TRBJ1-1, with TRBD1 matching 7 bases. After removal of 4 bases from V and 5 bases from J, the junction contained 7 bases not matched to a gene. The CDR3 sequence is 14 residues long. Germline V gene sequence: CDR1 MNHNS, CDR2 SASEGT. The CDR3 region is CASSVRDSITEAFF. The DNA for the CDR3 is TGTGCCAGCAGTGTCCGGGACAGTATAACTGAAGCTTTCTTT.